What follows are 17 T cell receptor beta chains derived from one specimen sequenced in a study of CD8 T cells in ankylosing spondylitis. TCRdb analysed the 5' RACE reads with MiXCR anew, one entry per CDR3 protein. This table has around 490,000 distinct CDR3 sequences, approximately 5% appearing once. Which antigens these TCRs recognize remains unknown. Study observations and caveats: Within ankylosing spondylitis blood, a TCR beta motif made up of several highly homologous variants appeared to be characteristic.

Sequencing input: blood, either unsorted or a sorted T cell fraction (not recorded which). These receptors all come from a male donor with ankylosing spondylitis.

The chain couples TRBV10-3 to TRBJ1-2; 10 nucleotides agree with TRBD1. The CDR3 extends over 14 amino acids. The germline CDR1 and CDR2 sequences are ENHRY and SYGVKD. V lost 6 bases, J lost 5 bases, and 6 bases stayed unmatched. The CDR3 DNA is TGTGCCATCAGCCCGGGGACAGGGGATTATGGCTACACCTTC. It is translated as CAISPGTGDYGYTF.

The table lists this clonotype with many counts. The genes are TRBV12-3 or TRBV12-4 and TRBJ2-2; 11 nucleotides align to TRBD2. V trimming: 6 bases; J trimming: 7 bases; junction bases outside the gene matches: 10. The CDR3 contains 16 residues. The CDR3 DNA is TGTGCCAGCAGCTACCCCGGACTAGCGGGTAACGGGGAGCTGTTTTTT. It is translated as CASSYPGLAGNGELFF.

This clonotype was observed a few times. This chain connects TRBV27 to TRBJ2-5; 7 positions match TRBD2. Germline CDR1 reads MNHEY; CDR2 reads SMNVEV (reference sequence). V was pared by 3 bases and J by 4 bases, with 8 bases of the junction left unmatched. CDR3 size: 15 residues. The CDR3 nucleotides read TGTGCCAGCAGTTTGGGGCTAGCGGCTCGAGAGACCCAGTACTTC. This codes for CASSLGLAARETQYF.

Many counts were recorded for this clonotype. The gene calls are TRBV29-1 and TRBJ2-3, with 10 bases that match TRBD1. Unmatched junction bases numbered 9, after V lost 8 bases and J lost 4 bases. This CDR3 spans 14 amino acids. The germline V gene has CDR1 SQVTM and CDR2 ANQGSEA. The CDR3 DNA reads TGCAGCTCTCGACAGGGGGCGAGCGCAGATACGCAGTATTTT. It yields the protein CSSRQGASADTQYF.

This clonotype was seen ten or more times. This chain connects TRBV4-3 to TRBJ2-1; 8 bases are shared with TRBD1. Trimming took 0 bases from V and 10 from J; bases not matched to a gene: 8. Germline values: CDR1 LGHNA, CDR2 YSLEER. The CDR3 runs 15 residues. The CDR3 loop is CASSQDRGRDSEQFF. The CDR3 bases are TGCGCCAGCAGCCAAGACAGGGGGCGAGATTCGGAGCAGTTCTTC.

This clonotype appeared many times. The DNA for the CDR3 is TGCAGTGCCGAAGGGGGGGCTAACTATGGCTACACCTTC. It encodes CSAEGGANYGYTF. This chain uses TRBV20-1 with TRBJ1-2; tentative D call: TRBD1 (6 bases). This CDR3 region has 13 residues. V lost 6 bases and J lost 0, with 11 bases in between. CDR1 and CDR2 (germline): DFQATT, SNEGSKA (reference sequence).

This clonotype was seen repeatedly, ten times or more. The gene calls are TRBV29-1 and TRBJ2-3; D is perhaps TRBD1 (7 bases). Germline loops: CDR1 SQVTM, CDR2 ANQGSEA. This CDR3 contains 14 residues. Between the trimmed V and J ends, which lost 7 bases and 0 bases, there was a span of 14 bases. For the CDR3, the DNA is TGCAGCGGTACGGCGGGACAGAGCACAGATACGCAGTATTTT. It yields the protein CSGTAGQSTDTQYF.

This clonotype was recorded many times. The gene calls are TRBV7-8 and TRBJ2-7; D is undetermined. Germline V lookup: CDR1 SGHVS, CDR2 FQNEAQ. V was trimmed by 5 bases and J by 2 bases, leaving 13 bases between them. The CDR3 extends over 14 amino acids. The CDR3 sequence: CASSPRFVTYEQYF. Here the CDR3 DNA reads TGTGCCAGCAGCCCCAGGTTCGTTACCTACGAGCAGTACTTC.

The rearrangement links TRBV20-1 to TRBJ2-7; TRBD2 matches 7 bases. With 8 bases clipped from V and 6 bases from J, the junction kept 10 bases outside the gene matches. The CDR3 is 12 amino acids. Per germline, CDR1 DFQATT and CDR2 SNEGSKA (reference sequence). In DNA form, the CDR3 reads TGCAGTCTAAGGGGCCTAGCGGCCGAGCAGTACTTC. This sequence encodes CSLRGLAAEQYF.

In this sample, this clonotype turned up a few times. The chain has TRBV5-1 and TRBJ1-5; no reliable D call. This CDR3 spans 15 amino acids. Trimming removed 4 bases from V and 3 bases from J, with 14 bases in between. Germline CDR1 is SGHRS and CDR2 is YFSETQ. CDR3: CASSPTDGSNQPQHF. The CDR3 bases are TGCGCCAGCAGCCCCACAGACGGCTCCAATCAGCCCCAGCATTTT.

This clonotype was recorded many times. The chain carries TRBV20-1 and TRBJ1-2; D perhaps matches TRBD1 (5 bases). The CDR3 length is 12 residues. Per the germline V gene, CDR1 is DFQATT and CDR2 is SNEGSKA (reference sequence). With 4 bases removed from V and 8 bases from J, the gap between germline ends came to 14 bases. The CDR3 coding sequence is TGCAGTGCTACCCCGGGGGGAGAAGGCTACACCTTC. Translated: CSATPGGEGYTF.

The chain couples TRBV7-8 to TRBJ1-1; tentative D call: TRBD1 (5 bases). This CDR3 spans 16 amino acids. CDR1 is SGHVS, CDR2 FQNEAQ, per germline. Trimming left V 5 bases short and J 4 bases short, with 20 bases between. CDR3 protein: CASSPPGALTGTEAFF. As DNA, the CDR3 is TGTGCCAGCAGCCCCCCCGGGGCGTTAACGGGCACTGAAGCTTTCTTT. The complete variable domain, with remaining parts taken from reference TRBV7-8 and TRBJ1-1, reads GAGVSQSPRYKVAKRGQDVALRCDPISGHVSLFWYQQALGQGPEFLTYFQNEAQLDKSGLPSDRFFAERPEGSVSTLKIQRTQQEDSAVYLCASSPPGALTGTEAFFGQGTRLTVV.

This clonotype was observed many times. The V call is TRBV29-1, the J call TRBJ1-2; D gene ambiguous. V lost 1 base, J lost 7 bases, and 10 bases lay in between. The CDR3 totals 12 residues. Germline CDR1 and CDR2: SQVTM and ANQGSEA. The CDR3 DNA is TGCAGCGTTGAAGCTGGGAGGGCTGGCTACACCTTC. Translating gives CSVEAGRAGYTF.

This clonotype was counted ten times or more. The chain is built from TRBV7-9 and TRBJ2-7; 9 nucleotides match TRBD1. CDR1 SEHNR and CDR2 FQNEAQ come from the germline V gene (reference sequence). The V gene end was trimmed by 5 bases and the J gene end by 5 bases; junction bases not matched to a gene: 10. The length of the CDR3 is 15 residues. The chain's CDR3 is CASSPRDRVGNEQYF. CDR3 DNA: TGTGCCAGCAGCCCTAGGGACAGGGTAGGCAACGAGCAGTACTTC.

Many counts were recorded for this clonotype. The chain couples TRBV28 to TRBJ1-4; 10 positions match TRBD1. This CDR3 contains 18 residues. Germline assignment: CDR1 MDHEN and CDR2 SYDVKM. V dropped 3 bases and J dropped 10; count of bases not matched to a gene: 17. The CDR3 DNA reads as TGTGCCAGCAGTTTGGGAGGACAGGGGGAAATCAATCAAGCAAAACTGTTTTTT. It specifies CASSLGGQGEINQAKLFF.

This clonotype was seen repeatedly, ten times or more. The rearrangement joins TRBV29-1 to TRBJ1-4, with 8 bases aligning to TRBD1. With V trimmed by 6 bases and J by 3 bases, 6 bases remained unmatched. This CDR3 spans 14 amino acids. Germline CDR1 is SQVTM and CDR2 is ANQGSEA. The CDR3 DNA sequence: TGCAGCGTAAAAGGGGACAGGTCTAATGAAAAACTGTTTTTT. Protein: CSVKGDRSNEKLFF. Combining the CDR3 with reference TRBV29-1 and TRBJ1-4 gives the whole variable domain SAVISQKPSRDICQRGTSLTIQCQVDSQVTMMFWYRQQPGQSLTLIATANQGSEATYESGFVIDKFPISRPNLTFSTLTVSNMSPEDSSIYLCSVKGDRSNEKLFFGSGTQLSVL.

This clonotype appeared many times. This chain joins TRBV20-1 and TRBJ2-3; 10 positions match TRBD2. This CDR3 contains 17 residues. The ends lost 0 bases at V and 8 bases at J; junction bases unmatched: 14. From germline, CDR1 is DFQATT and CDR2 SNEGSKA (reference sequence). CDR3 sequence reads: CSAREATLAGALRTQYF. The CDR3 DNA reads TGCAGTGCTAGAGAGGCGACGCTAGCGGGAGCGCTCCGTACGCAGTATTTT.